This T cell receptor (beta chain) is from a study of OX40 agonist ivuxolimab in advanced cancers. About the research overall: Administration of intravenous ivuxolimab to patients occurred every 2 weeks at 0.01 to 10 mg/kg.

TCRdb's table, derived via immunoSEQ multiplex PCR, lists solely in-frame clones and lacks some. The data contain approximately 99,000 clones, roughly 95% of them singletons. Concerning this clone: Antigen: not known.

A history of autoimmune disease or systemic immunosuppression excluded patients. Whole-study findings and limits: In CD8+ T cells, expanded clones were on average more numerous than in CD4+. There was clonal expansion of CD4+ and CD8+ blood T cells by week 6 at 0.1 to 3.0 mg/kg.

The specimen comprised CD4+ or CD8+ T cells sorted from blood, sampled in a trial of the OX40 agonist ivuxolimab. The receptor's source is an adult with an advanced solid tumor such as melanoma, head and neck, liver or kidney cancer.

The CDR3 nucleotides are TGTGCCAGCAGCTTACCCGGACAGGGGACAGACACCATATATTTT. It is translated as CASSLPGQGTDTIYF. V and J are TRBV11-2 and TRBJ1-3; 9 nucleotides align to TRBD1. The J segment lost 8 bases and the V segment lost 2 bases, leaving 7 bases of the junction unmatched. The CDR3 runs 15 residues. Germline-derived CDR1 and CDR2 are SGHAT and FQNNGV.